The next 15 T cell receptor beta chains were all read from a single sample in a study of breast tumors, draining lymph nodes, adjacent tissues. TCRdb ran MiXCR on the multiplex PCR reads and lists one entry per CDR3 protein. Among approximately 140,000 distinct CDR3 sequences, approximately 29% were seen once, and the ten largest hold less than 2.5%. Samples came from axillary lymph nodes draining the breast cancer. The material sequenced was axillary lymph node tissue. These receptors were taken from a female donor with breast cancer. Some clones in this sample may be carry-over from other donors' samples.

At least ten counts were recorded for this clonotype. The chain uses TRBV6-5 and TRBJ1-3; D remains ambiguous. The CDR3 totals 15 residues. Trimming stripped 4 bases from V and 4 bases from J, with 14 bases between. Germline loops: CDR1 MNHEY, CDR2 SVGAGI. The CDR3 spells CASSLGLGVGNTIYF. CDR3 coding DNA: TGTGCCAGCAGTTTAGGGCTGGGAGTGGGAAACACCATATATTTT.

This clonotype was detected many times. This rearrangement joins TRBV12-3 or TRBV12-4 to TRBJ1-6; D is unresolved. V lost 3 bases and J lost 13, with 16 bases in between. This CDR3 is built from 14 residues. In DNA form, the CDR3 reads TGTGCCAGCAGTTTTGGCCCGGGTGCCGGCCCCCTCCACTTT. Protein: CASSFGPGAGPLHF.

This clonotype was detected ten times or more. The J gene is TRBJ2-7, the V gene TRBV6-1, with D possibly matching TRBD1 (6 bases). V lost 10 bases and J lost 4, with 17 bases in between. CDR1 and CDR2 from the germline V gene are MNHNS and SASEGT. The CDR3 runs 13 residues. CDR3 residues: CATHGQLQYEQYF. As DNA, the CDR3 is TGTGCCACCCACGGACAGTTACAGTACGAGCAGTACTTC.

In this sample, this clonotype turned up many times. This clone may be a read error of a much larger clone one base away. CDR3 region: CASSLRGATKETQHF. DNA for the CDR3: TGTGCCAGCAGCTTACGGGGGGCGACCAAAGAGACCCAGCACTTC. The gene calls are TRBV7-8 and TRBJ2-5; a weak D match, TRBD2 (7 bases). This CDR3 spans 15 amino acids. Germline loops: CDR1 SGHVS, CDR2 FQNEAQ. The whole variable domain, filled in from reference TRBV7-8 and TRBJ2-5, reads GAGVSQSPRYKVAKRGQDVALRCDPISGHVSLFWYQQALGQGPEFLTYFQNEAQLDKSGLPSDRFFAERPEGSVSTLKIQRTQQEDSAVYLCASSLRGATKETQHFGPGTRLLVL.

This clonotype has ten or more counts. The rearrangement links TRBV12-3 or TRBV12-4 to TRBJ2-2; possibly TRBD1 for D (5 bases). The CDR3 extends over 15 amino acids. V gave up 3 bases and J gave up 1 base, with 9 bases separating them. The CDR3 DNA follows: TGTGCCAGCAGTTTTGGCAGGGAGAACACCGGGGAGCTGTTTTTT. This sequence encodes CASSFGRENTGELFF.

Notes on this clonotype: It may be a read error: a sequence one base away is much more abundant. CDR3 sequence (DNA): TGTGCCAGCAGTGAATTGGGACAGGGGGCGCGAGAGACCCGGTACTTC. Translated, it gives CASSELGQGARETRYF. The gene calls are TRBV6-1 and TRBJ2-5; 12 nucleotides agree with TRBD1. CDR3 length: 16 amino acids. Germline CDR1 is MNHNS and CDR2 is SASEGT.

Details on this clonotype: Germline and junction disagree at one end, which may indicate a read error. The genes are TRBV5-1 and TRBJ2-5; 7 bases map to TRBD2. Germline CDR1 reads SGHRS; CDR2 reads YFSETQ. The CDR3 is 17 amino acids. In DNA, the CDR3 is TGTGCCAGCAGCGCTTCGGGGGGAGGAAAAAGGAGAGAGACCCAGTACTTC. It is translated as CASSASGGGKRRETQYF. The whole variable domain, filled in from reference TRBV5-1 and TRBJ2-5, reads KAGVTQTPRYLIKTRGQQVTLSCSPISGHRSVSWYQQTPGQGLQFLFEYFSETQRNKGNFPGRFSGRQFSNSRSEMNVSTLELGDSALYLCASSASGGGKRRETQYFGPGTRLLVL.

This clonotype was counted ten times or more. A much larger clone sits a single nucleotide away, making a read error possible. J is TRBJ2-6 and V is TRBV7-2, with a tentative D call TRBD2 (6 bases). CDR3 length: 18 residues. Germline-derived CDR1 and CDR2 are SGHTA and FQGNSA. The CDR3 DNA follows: TGTGCCAGCAGCTTCGTAGGGGAGGTGACGTACGGGGCCCACGTCCTGACTTTC. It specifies CASSFVGEVTYGAHVLTF.

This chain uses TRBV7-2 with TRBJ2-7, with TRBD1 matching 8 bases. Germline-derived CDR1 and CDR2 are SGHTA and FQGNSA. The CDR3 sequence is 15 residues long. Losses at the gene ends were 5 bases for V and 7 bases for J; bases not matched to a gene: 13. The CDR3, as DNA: TGTGCCAGCAGCCCGGGACAGGAGAGGAACAATGAGCAGTACGTC. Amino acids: CASSPGQERNNEQYV.

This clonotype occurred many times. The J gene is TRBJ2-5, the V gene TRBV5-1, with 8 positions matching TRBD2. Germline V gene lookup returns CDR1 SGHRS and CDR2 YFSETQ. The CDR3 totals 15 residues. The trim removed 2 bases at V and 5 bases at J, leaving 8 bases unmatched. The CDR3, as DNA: TGCGCCAGCAGCTTAACGGCGGGGGGTAAGGAGACCCAGTACTTC. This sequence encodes CASSLTAGGKETQYF. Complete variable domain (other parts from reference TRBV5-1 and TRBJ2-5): KAGVTQTPRYLIKTRGQQVTLSCSPISGHRSVSWYQQTPGQGLQFLFEYFSETQRNKGNFPGRFSGRQFSNSRSEMNVSTLELGDSALYLCASSLTAGGKETQYFGPGTRLLVL.

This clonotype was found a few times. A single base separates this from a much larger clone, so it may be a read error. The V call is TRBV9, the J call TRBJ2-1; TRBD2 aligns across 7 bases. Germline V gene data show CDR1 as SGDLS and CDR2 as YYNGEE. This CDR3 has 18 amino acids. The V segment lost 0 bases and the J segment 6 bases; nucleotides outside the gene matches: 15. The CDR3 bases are TGTGCCAGCAGCGTAGCATCCACCGGGGAGGGGCAGCCCAATGAGCAGTTCTTC. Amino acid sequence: CASSVASTGEGQPNEQFF.

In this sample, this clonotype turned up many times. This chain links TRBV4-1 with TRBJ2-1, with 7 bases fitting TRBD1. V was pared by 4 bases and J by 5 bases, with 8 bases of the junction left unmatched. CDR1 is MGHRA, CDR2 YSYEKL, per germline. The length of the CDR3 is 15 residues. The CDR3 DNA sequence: TGCGCCAGCAGCCCACAGGACAGGCCCGACAATGAGCAGTTCTTC. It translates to CASSPQDRPDNEQFF.

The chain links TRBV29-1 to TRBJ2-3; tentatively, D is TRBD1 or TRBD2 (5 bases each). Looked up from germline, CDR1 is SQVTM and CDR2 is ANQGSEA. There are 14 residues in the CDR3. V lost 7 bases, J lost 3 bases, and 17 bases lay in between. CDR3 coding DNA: TGCAGCGCCCGGGGACGGCCATGGACAGATACGCAGTATTTT. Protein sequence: CSARGRPWTDTQYF.

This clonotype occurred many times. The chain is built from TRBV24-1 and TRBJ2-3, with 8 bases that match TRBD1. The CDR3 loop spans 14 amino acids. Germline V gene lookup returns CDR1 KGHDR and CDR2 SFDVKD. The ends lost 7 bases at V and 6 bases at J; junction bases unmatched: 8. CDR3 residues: CATSGTGGMDTQYF. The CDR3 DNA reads TGTGCCACCAGCGGGACAGGAGGTATGGATACGCAGTATTTT.

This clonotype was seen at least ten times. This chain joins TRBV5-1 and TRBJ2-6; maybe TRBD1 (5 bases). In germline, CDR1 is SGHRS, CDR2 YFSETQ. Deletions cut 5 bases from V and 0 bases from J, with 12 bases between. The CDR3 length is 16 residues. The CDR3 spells CASRSTVTSGANVLTF. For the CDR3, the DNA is TGCGCCAGCAGGTCGACAGTAACCTCTGGGGCCAACGTCCTGACTTTC.